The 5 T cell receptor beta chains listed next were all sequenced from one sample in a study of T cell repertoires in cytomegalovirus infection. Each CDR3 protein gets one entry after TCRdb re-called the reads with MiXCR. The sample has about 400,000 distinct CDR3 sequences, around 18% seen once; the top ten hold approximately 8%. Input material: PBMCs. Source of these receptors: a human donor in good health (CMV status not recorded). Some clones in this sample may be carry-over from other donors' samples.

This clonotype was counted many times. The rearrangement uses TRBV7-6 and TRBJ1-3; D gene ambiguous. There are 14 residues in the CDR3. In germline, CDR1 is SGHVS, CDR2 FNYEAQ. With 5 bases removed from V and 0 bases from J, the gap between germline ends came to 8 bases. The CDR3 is CASSRGVSGNTIYF. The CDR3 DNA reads TGTGCCAGCAGCCGCGGGGTCTCTGGAAACACCATATATTTT. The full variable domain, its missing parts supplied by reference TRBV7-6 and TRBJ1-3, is GAGVSQSPRYKVTKRGQDVALRCDPISGHVSLYWYRQALGQGPEFLTYFNYEAQQDKSGLPNDRFSAERPEGSISTLTIQRTEQRDSAMYRCASSRGVSGNTIYFGEGSWLTVV.

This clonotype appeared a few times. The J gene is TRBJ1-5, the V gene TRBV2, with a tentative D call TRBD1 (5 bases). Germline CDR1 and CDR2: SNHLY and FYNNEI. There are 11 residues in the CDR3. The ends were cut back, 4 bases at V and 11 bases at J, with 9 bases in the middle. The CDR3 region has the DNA TGTGCCAGCAGTGTGCAGGGCTCCCAGCATTTT. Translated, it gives CASSVQGSQHF.

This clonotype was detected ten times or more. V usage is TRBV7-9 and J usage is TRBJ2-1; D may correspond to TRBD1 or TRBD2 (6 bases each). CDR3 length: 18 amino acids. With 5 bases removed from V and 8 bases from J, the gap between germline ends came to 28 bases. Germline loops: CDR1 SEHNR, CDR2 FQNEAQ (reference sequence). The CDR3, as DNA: TGTGCCAGCAGCCTGGGGGCTACTCGACTAGACCTTGGGGATGAGCAGTTCTTC. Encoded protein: CASSLGATRLDLGDEQFF.

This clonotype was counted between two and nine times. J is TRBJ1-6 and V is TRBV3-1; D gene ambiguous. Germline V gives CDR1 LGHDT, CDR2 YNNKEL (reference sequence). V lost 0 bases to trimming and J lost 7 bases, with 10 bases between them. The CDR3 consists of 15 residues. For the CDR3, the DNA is TGTGCCAGCAGCCAAGACCCTGCCGAAAATTCACCCCTCCACTTT. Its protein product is CASSQDPAENSPLHF.

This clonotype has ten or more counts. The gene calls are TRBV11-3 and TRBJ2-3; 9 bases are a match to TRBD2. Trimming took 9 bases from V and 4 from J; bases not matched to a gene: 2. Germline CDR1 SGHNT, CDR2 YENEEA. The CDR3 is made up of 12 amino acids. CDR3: CASSGGSDTQYF. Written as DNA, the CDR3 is TGTGCCAGTAGCGGGGGTTCAGATACGCAGTATTTT.